This TCR beta chain was profiled in a study of T-cell reconstitution after alpha-beta-depleted transplantation in children (dated by TCRdb to about 2016). In terms of the full investigation: Using TCR repertoire profiling, the study quantitatively followed how T-cell immune reconstitution unfolded in children after TCRalphabeta/CD19-depleted allogeneic hematopoietic cell transplantation. What the research found in general, with its limitations: Over subsequent months, a decline in hyperexpanded clone frequencies was noted, and after one year, T-cell counts and TCRbeta diversity were mostly ascribed to newly produced T cells. About two months after transplant, the apparently early recovery of alphabetaT-cell counts reportedly depended on just several hundred clones that had expanded rapidly and came from non-depleted graft cells. The high TCRbeta diversity at day 60 in some patients was ascribed to recipient T cells and intrathymic progenitors that had survived conditioning.

Library preparation employed PCR. Instrument used: Illumina HiSeq 2500. Molecular barcoding was employed in the preparation of TCR libraries, with unique molecular identifiers being used to normalize TCRbeta repertoire quantification. TCRdb reanalyzed the raw reads on its own, using fastp at Q25 for trimming and MiXCR for clone calling, and kept in-frame beta chains. All rows with the same CDR3 protein become a single entry with the most common DNA and genes. This sample lists about 980,000 distinct CDR3 sequences; under 30% were detected once. In total, the top ten clones hold roughly 27% of the sample. About this clonotype: The specificity of this receptor is unknown. Nothing much larger sits one base from this clone, and base qualities are not available.

Sample treatment or condition, as interpreted from the label and publication: allogeneic hematopoietic cell transplantation with graft depleted of TCRalphabeta T cells and CD19 B cells. The transplant recipients were children given TCRalphabeta/CD19-depleted allogeneic hematopoietic cell grafts. Sequences MNHEY (CDR1) and SVGEGT (CDR2) are obtained from the germline V gene. Reading from cysteine to phenylalanine, the CDR3 counts 21 amino acids. CDR3 DNA only is kept here, 63 bases in frame from base 1. V sheds 5 bases and J sheds 1 base, leaving 32 bases between their ends. This sample comprised PBMCs, mostly from graft donor cells, obtained 360 days after TCRalphabeta/CD19-depleted stem cell transplant. The receptor's source is a boy in the first two years of life who had a stem cell transplant for SCID, so the T cells may come from the graft donor. The rearranged chain carries TRBV6-2 or TRBV6-3 and TRBJ1-1; matching of 6 bases hints at TRBD1 as the D gene. The CDR3 region reads CASSTLGEHRQDRRWNTEAFF. The nucleotide sequence is TGTGCCAGCAGTACCCTGGGTGAACATAGACAGGATAGGCGCTGGAACACTGAAGCTTTCTTT.